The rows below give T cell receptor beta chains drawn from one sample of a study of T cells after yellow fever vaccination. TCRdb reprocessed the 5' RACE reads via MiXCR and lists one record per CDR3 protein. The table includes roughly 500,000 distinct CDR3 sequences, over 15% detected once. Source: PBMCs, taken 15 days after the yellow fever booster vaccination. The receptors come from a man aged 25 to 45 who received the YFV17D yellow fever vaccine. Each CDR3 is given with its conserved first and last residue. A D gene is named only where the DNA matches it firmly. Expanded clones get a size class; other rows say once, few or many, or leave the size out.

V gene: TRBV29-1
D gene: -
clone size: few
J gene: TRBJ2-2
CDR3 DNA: TGCAGCGTTGGGAGGGCCCCAAACACCGGGGAGCTGTTTTTT
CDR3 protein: CSVGRAPNTGELFF

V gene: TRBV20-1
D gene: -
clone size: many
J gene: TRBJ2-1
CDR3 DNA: TGCAGTGCTCCCGGGACGGCACCCTCCTACAATGAGCAGTTCTTC
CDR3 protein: CSAPGTAPSYNEQFF

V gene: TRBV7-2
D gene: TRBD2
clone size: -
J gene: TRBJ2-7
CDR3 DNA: TGTGCCAGCAGCTTAACTAGCGGGAGGTTTTCCGAGCAGTACTTC
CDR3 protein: CASSLTSGRFSEQYF

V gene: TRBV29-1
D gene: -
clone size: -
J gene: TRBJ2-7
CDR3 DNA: TGCAGCGTTGTTGAGTCCTACTACGAGCAGTACTTC
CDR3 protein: CSVVESYYEQYF

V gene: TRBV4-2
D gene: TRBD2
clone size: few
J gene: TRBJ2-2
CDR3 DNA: TGTGCCAGCAGCCAAGAGGGGGCAGCGGGAGGGCCAGGGGAGCTGTTTTTT
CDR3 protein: CASSQEGAAGGPGELFF

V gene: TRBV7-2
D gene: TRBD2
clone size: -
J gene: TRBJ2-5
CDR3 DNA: TGTGCCAGCAGCTTGAGGACTAGCCCACGGGAGACCCAGTACTTC
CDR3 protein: CASSLRTSPRETQYF

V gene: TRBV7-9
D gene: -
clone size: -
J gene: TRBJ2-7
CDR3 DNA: TGTGCCAGCAGCTTAGCGATAACCTACGAGCAGTACTTC
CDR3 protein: CASSLAITYEQYF

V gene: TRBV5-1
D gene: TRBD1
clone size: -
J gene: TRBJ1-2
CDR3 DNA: TGCGCCAGCAGCATGGGGACAGGGGTTGGAGGCTACACCTTC
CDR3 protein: CASSMGTGVGGYTF

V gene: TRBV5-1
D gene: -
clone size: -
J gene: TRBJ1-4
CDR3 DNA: TGCGCCAGCAGCTTCCAGGGGCCGCCAGCGGAAAAACTGTTTTTT
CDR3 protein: CASSFQGPPAEKLFF

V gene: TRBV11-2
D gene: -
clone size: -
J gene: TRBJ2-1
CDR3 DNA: TGTGCCAGCAGTTCGGCCATTGAGCAGTTCTTC
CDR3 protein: CASSSAIEQFF

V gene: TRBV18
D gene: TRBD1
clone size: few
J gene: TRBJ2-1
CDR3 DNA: TGTGCCAGCTCACCCGGGACAGACAACAATGAGCAGTTCTTC
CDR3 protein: CASSPGTDNNEQFF

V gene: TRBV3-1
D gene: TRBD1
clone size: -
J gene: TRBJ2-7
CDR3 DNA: TGTGCCAGCAGCCTTCCCGGGACAGGGGGTAATGAGCAGTACTTC
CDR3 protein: CASSLPGTGGNEQYF

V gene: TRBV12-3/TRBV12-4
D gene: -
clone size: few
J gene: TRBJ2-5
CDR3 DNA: TGTGCCAGCAGGGTAGCGGTCCAAGAGACCCAGTACTTC
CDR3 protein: CASRVAVQETQYF

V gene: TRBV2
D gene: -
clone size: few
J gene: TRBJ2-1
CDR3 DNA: TGTGCCAGCAGCGAGGTAAAAGGGAATTTCGATGAGCAGTTCTTC
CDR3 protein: CASSEVKGNFDEQFF

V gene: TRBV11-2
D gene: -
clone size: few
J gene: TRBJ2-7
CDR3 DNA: TGTGCCAGCAGCTTAGATTTGGACGTAGGGGCCGCAGGGAGCTCCTACGAGCAGTACTTC
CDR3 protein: CASSLDLDVGAAGSSYEQYF

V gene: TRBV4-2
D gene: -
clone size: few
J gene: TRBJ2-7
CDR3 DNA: TGTGCCAGCAGCCAAGGGGCGGGGTCCTACGAGCAGTACTTC
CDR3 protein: CASSQGAGSYEQYF

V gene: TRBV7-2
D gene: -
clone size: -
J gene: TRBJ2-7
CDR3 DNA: TGTGCCAGCAGCTTAAGCCCCAACGGTCTTTACGAGCAGTACTTC
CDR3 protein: CASSLSPNGLYEQYF

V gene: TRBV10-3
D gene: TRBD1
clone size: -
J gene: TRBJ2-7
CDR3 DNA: TGTGCCACCGGACAGGGCTACGGCGAGCAGTACTTC
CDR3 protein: CATGQGYGEQYF

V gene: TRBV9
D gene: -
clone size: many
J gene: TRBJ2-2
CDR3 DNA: TGTGCCAGCAGCGATAGGACAACCACCGGGGAGCTGTTTTTT
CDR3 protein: CASSDRTTTGELFF

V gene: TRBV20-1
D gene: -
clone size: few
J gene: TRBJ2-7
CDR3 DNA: TGCAGTGCTAGGACCACGGTTTACTCCTACGAGGACGAGCAGTACTTC
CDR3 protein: CSARTTVYSYEDEQYF

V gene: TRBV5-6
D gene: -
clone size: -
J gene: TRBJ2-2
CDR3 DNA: TGTGCCAGCCGTTTCGCGGGGTTAAACACCGGGGAGCTGTTTTTT
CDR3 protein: CASRFAGLNTGELFF

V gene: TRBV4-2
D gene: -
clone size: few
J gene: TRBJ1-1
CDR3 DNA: TGTGCCAGCAGCCAAGTAGGGGATACTGAAGCTTTCTTT
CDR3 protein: CASSQVGDTEAFF

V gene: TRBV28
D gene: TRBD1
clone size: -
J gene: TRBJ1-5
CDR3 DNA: TGTGCCAGCAGTTTGGGACAGGGGGGTTCTTCTTCTTGGCCCCAGCATTTT
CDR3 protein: CASSLGQGGSSSWPQHF

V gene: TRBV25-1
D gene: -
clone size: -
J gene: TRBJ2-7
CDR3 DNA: TGTGCCAGCGCTAGAGGGCAAGGGAACGAGCAGTACTTC
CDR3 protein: CASARGQGNEQYF

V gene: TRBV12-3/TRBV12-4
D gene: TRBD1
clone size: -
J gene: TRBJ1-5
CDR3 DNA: TGTGCCAGCACCCCGGGACAGGGGTATCAGCCCCTGCATTTT
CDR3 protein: CASTPGQGYQPLHF

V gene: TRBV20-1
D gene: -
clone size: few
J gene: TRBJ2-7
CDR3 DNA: TGCAGTGCTAGAGATGTTAGCGAGGGCACGGAGCAGTACTTC
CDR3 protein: CSARDVSEGTEQYF

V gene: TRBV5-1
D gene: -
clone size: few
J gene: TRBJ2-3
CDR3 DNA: TGCGCCAGCAGCTTGACCGGAATCACAGATACGCAGTATTTT
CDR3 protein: CASSLTGITDTQYF

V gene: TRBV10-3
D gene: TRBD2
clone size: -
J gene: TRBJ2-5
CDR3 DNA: TGTGCCATCAGTGAGTCGTTCGGGGGGAGATCGGAGACCCAGTACTTC
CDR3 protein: CAISESFGGRSETQYF

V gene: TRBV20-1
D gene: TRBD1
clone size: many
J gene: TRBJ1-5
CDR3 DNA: TGCAGTGCTTGCCGGGGAGGGGGCCGCAATCAGCCCCAGCATTTT
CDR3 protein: CSACRGGGRNQPQHF